The clone carrying this TCR beta chain has just a few counts. Its target is not known. Of the isolated RNA, all was reverse transcribed, and so the sequenced material was expressed TCRB transcripts. Here immunoSEQ multiplex PCR was the method, and the copy in TCRdb shows in-frame clones only, minus some. The sample contains about 160,000 clones, approximately 8.7% of which appear only once. This entry belongs to a study of beta chain features in type 1 diabetes. Study conclusions and caveats: PCR might favor shorter templates, but any such skew would affect patients and controls equally. Patients with Type 1 diabetes showed moderately but significantly shorter TCRB CDR3s in all four CD4+ subsets.

This CDR3 is 13 amino acids long. J gave up 7 bases and V 5 bases, and 0 bases lay outside the gene matches. The germline CDR1 and CDR2 sequences are GTSNPN and SVGIG (reference sequence). The clonotype originates from a woman aged 30 to 39 with type 1 diabetes. The chain has TRBV30 and TRBJ2-1; 15 nucleotides agree with TRBD2. Specimen: central memory CD4+ T cells from blood. In DNA, the CDR3 is TGTGCCTGGGGGACTAGCGGGAGGAATGAGCAGTTCTTC. Its translation is CAWGTSGRNEQFF.